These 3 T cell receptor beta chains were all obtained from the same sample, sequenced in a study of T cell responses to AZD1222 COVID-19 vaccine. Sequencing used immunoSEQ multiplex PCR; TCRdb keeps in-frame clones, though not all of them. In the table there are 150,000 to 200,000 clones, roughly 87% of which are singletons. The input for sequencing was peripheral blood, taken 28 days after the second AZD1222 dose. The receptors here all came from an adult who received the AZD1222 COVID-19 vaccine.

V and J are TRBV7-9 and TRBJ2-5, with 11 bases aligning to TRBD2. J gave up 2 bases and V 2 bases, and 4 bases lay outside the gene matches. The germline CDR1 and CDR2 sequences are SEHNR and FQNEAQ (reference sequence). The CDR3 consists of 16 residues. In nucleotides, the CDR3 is TGTGCCAGCAGCTTATTACTAGCGGGGGTGCAAGAGACCCAGTACTTC. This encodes CASSLLLAGVQETQYF.

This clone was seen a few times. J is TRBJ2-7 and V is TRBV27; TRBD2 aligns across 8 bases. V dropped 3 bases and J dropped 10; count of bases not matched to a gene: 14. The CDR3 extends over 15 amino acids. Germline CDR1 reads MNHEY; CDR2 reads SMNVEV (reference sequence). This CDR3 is CASSFLPHGGEVQYF. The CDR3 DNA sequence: TGTGCCAGCAGTTTTTTACCCCACGGGGGGGAGGTACAGTACTTC.

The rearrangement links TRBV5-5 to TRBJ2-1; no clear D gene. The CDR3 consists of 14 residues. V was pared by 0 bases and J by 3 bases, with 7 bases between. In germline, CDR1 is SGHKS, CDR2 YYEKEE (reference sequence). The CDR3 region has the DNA TGTGCCAGCAGCTTGGACAGAAACTACAATGAGCAGTTCTTC. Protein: CASSLDRNYNEQFF.